These T cell receptor beta chains were read from a single sample in a study of blood T cell repertoires in COVID-19. Repertoires were generated with immunoSEQ multiplex PCR, while TCRdb's copy carries only in-frame clones and drops some. The sample carries over 110,000 clones, more than 70% recorded once. Specimen: peripheral blood. These receptors all come from a human donor in a cohort sampled during active COVID-19. Each CDR3 is given with its conserved first and last residue. D genes are given only for firm matches. Size tells how often a clone was seen (once, few, many) or the class of an expanded clone, and some rows leave it out.

d_call j_call v_call clone_size cdr3_aa cdr3_nt
TRBD2 TRBJ2-1 TRBV9 NA CASSPLGTSGWQFF TGTGCCAGCAGCCCCCTAGGGACTAGCGGGTGGCAGTTCTTC
NA TRBJ1-4 TRBV7-9 NA CASRRGREEKLFF TGTGCCAGCAGAAGGGGGAGGGAGGAAAAACTGTTTTTT
NA TRBJ1-4 TRBV14 NA CASSEQGNEKLFF TGTGCCAGCAGCGAGCAGGGGAATGAAAAACTGTTTTTT
NA TRBJ2-7 TRBV7-8 NA CASSPGGNEQYF TGTGCCAGCAGCCCCGGGGGTAACGAGCAGTACTTC
NA TRBJ2-5 TRBV18 NA CASSPRAGAETQYF TGTGCCAGCTCACCACGGGCAGGGGCCGAGACCCAGTACTTC
TRBD1 TRBJ1-2 TRBV5-1 NA CASSTGQGDGYTF TGCGCCAGCAGCACGGGACAGGGAGATGGCTACACCTTC
TRBD1 TRBJ2-5 TRBV5-1 NA CASSSGQGPQETQYF TGCGCCAGCAGCTCCGGACAGGGGCCACAAGAGACCCAGTACTTC
NA TRBJ1-5 TRBV7-4 NA CASSLRGDQPQHF TGTGCCAGCAGCTTAAGGGGCGATCAGCCCCAGCATTTT
NA TRBJ2-3 TRBV30 NA CAWSVGGSTDTQYF TGTGCCTGGAGTGTGGGGGGAAGCACAGATACGCAGTATTTT
NA TRBJ2-1 TRBV24-1 once CATSGSSYNEQFF TGTGCCACCTCCGGGAGTTCTTACAATGAGCAGTTCTTC
TRBD2 TRBJ2-2 TRBV7-3 NA CASTPGRGSGELFF TGTGCCAGCACCCCCGGGCGGGGGTCCGGGGAGCTGTTTTTT
TRBD1 TRBJ1-4 TRBV5-1 NA CASSLETGANEKLFF TGCGCCAGCAGCTTGGAGACAGGGGCGAATGAAAAACTGTTTTTT
NA TRBJ2-1 TRBV7-2 NA CASSLLGGGDEQFF TGTGCCAGCAGCCTACTAGGAGGGGGCGATGAGCAGTTCTTC
TRBD1 TRBJ1-1 TRBV6-5 few CASRAGTVNTEAFF TGTGCCAGCAGGGCCGGGACAGTTAACACTGAAGCTTTCTTT
TRBD1 TRBJ1-5 TRBV18 NA CASSPDRGQPQHF TGTGCCAGCTCACCGGACAGGGGGCAGCCCCAGCATTTT
TRBD1 TRBJ1-5 TRBV3-1/TRBV3-2 NA CASSQDRGRNQPQHF TGTGCCAGCAGCCAAGACAGGGGGCGTAATCAGCCCCAGCATTTT
NA TRBJ1-1 TRBV7-9 NA CASRTGGNTEAFF TGTGCCAGCAGAACCGGGGGGAACACTGAAGCTTTCTTT
NA TRBJ2-1 TRBV29-1 NA CSVCRDKYNEQFF TGCAGCGTTTGCAGAGACAAATACAATGAGCAGTTCTTC
NA TRBJ2-2 TRBV7-8 NA CASRVVGQRNTGELFF TGTGCCAGCAGGGTAGTAGGACAGCGGAACACCGGGGAGCTGTTTTTT
TRBD1 TRBJ2-7 TRBV5-8 NA CASSPKPGQGDYEQYF TGTGCCAGCAGCCCGAAACCGGGACAGGGGGACTACGAGCAGTACTTC
NA TRBJ2-1 TRBV7-9 NA CASSPRRQVSYNEQFF TGTGCCAGCAGCCCCCGCAGACAGGTATCCTACAATGAGCAGTTCTTC
NA TRBJ2-7 TRBV4-1 NA CASSQAGQSSYEQYF TGCGCCAGCAGCCAAGCTGGACAGTCCTCCTACGAGCAGTACTTC
TRBD2 TRBJ2-5 TRBV7-2 NA CASRSGVGETQYF TGTGCCAGTAGGAGCGGGGTAGGAGAGACCCAGTACTTC
TRBD1 TRBJ2-1 TRBV6-4 few CASSVGTGDYNEQFF TGTGCCAGCAGTGTAGGGACAGGTGATTACAATGAGCAGTTCTTC
TRBD2 TRBJ2-7 TRBV14 NA CASRGGGTPSYEQYF TGTGCCAGCAGAGGCGGGGGGACTCCCTCCTACGAGCAGTACTTC
NA TRBJ1-5 TRBV19 NA CASRDTPNQPQHF TGTGCCAGCAGGGACACTCCCAATCAGCCCCAGCATTTT
TRBD1 TRBJ1-4 TRBV15 NA CATSREAGGSEKLFF TGTGCCACCAGCAGAGAGGCAGGGGGCAGTGAAAAACTGTTTTTT
NA TRBJ1-1 TRBV4-1 NA CASSPQGNEAFF TGCGCCAGCAGCCCTCAGGGTAATGAAGCTTTCTTT
NA TRBJ1-2 TRBV5-5 NA CASSLDRDYGYTF TGTGCCAGCAGCTTGGACAGGGACTATGGCTACACCTTC
NA TRBJ2-2 TRBV30 NA CALRKDLAGELFF TGTGCGTTGAGGAAGGATCTCGCCGGGGAGCTGTTTTTT
TRBD1 TRBJ1-1 TRBV9 NA CASSVGTGGDTEAFF TGTGCCAGCAGCGTAGGGACAGGGGGTGACACTGAAGCTTTCTTT
NA TRBJ1-6 TRBV9 NA CASSVGGAGSSYNSPLHF TGTGCCAGCAGCGTAGGGGGAGCGGGAAGCTCCTATAATTCACCCCTCCACTTT
TRBD1 TRBJ2-3 TRBV6-5 NA CASSSGGAYTDTQYF TGTGCCAGCAGTTCAGGGGGTGCGTACACAGATACGCAGTATTTT
TRBD2 TRBJ2-1 TRBV19 NA CASRRTSGIDEQFF TGTGCCAGTAGGCGGACTAGCGGTATCGATGAGCAGTTCTTC
NA TRBJ2-1 TRBV7-9 NA CASSLGFADYNEQFF TGTGCCAGCAGCTTAGGCTTTGCGGATTACAATGAGCAGTTCTTC
TRBD1 TRBJ2-5 TRBV19 NA CASLDRVKETQYF TGTGCCTCCCTCGACAGGGTAAAAGAGACCCAGTACTTC
NA TRBJ1-1 TRBV9 NA CASSVGTTGWGTEAFF TGTGCCAGCAGCGTAGGCACAACAGGTTGGGGCACTGAAGCTTTCTTT
NA TRBJ1-2 TRBV7-9 NA CASSLGQNYGYTF TGTGCCAGCAGCCTAGGACAGAACTATGGCTACACCTTC
TRBD1 TRBJ1-1 TRBV4-2 NA CASSQDWGQVNTEAFF TGTGCCAGCAGCCAAGATTGGGGACAGGTAAACACTGAAGCTTTCTTT
TRBD1 TRBJ2-2 TRBV6-6 NA CASSRGLNTGELFF TGTGCCAGCAGTAGGGGGCTCAACACCGGGGAGCTGTTTTTT
NA TRBJ2-1 TRBV11-2 NA CASSLAVSYNEQFF TGTGCCAGCAGCTTAGCCGTCTCCTACAATGAGCAGTTCTTC
NA TRBJ1-4 TRBV7-6 NA CASSFNTATNEKLFF TGTGCCAGCAGCTTTAACACCGCAACTAATGAAAAACTGTTTTTT
NA TRBJ2-1 TRBV13 NA CASSFHLSAGVLWNEQFF TGTGCCAGCAGCTTCCACCTATCGGCAGGGGTTCTGTGGAATGAGCAGTTCTTC